Presented here are 27 T cell receptor beta chains from one specimen sequenced in a study of cytomegalovirus exposure and HLA in healthy donors. This table comes from immunoSEQ multiplex PCR, and its TCRdb copy is limited to in-frame clones, with some not included. The sample holds over 150,000 clones, around 80% seen once. Material for sequencing was PBMCs. Receptors originate from a woman in her 30s in good health and CMV-seropositive.

This chain joins TRBV29-1 and TRBJ1-1; possibly TRBD1 for D (6 bases). V shed 7 bases and J shed 0 bases, with 21 bases lying between them. In germline, CDR1 is SQVTM, CDR2 ANQGSEA. The CDR3 runs 16 residues. For the CDR3, the DNA is TGCAGCGCTGGGGATGAATCGGACAGCCTGAACACTGAAGCTTTCTTT. Translated: CSAGDESDSLNTEAFF.

J is TRBJ1-1 and V is TRBV6-5; 9 bases are a match to TRBD1. CDR1 is MNHEY and CDR2 is SVGAGI in the germline V gene. This CDR3 has 15 residues. The trim removed 6 bases at V and 0 bases at J, leaving 5 bases unmatched. CDR3 loop: CASRRDRVMNTEAFF. The CDR3 region has the DNA TGTGCCAGCAGACGGGACAGGGTTATGAACACTGAAGCTTTCTTT.

DNA of the CDR3: TGTGCCAGTAGTATAGGACAGGGCGTTGGCGAGCAGTACTTC. Its translation: CASSIGQGVGEQYF. V gene TRBV19 combines with J gene TRBJ2-7; 7 nucleotides line up with TRBD1. CDR1 LNHDA and CDR2 SQIVND come from the germline V gene (reference sequence). The length of the CDR3 is 14 residues. The V gene end was trimmed by 1 base and the J gene end by 6 bases; junction bases not matched to a gene: 6.

This sequence joins TRBV6-5 and TRBJ1-1, with unresolved D. The CDR3 sequence is 16 residues long. The ends were cut back, 0 bases at V and 2 bases at J, with 13 bases in the middle. Germline V gives CDR1 MNHEY, CDR2 SVGAGI. CDR3 in DNA: TGTGCCAGCAGTTACTCGACAAGAGCCTTCAACACTGAAGCTTTCTTT. Protein sequence: CASSYSTRAFNTEAFF.

J is TRBJ2-7 and V is TRBV30; possible D gene TRBD2, 6 bases. This CDR3 has 16 residues. The V and J ends lost 0 bases and 3 bases respectively, with 18 bases between them. Germline values: CDR1 GTSNPN, CDR2 SVGIG (reference sequence). CDR3 region: CAWSVGVLGSLYEQYF. The DNA of the CDR3 is TGTGCCTGGAGTGTTGGGGTACTCGGGAGTCTCTACGAGCAGTACTTC.

CDR3 nucleotide sequence: TGTGCCAGCAGTCTACTAGCGGGAGCCGGGGAGCTGTTTTTT. Translating gives CASSLLAGAGELFF. The rearrangement uses TRBV9 and TRBJ2-2, with 11 bases lining up with TRBD2. CDR1 and CDR2 from the germline V gene are SGDLS and YYNGEE. Trimming took 5 bases from V and 6 from J; bases not matched to a gene: 3. This CDR3 contains 14 residues.

The chain links TRBV6-1 to TRBJ2-7; 9 bases align to TRBD2. The CDR3 runs 15 residues. CDR1 is MNHNS and CDR2 is SASEGT in the germline V gene. Trimming at V came to 5 bases and at J to 4 bases, leaving 9 bases not matched to a gene. The CDR3 DNA reads as TGTGCCAGCAGTCCTAGTGCGGGAGGGCCATACGAGCAGTACTTC. Protein: CASSPSAGGPYEQYF.

The chain couples TRBV11-2 to TRBJ2-5, with D tentatively TRBD1 (5 bases). Germline V lookup: CDR1 SGHAT, CDR2 FQNNGV. The CDR3 consists of 14 residues. Trimming stripped 4 bases from V and 5 bases from J, with 14 bases between. DNA of the CDR3: TGTGCCAGCAGCTCCAACTCTGGGGCTGAGACCCAGTACTTC. Translating gives CASSSNSGAETQYF.

The chain carries TRBV5-1 and TRBJ1-2, with 7 bases that match TRBD1. The CDR3 spans 16 residues. CDR1 and CDR2 (germline): SGHRS, YFSETQ. Trimming took 0 bases from V and 6 from J; bases not matched to a gene: 11. The CDR3 here is CASSLVGDGTADGYTF. DNA for the CDR3: TGCGCCAGCAGCTTGGTGGGGGACGGGACAGCGGATGGCTACACCTTC. The variable domain in full, completed from reference TRBV5-1 and TRBJ1-2, reads KAGVTQTPRYLIKTRGQQVTLSCSPISGHRSVSWYQQTPGQGLQFLFEYFSETQRNKGNFPGRFSGRQFSNSRSEMNVSTLELGDSALYLCASSLVGDGTADGYTFGSGTRLTVV.

The CDR3 loop is CASSDFGTRVSEQFF. CDR3 in DNA: TGTGCCAGCAGTGACTTTGGGACTAGAGTTAGTGAGCAGTTCTTC. J is TRBJ2-1 and V is TRBV6-4; 8 bases map to TRBD2. The CDR3 length is 15 residues. From germline, CDR1 is MRHNA and CDR2 SNTAGT. V trimming: 1 base; J trimming: 9 bases; junction bases outside the gene matches: 8.

The J gene is TRBJ2-7, the V gene TRBV15, with a weak D call TRBD2 (6 bases). CDR3 length equals 16 residues. V lost 0 bases and J 0 bases, leaving 12 bases between the germline ends. CDR1 LNHNV and CDR2 YYDKDF come from the germline V gene (reference sequence). The CDR3 coding sequence is TGTGCCACCAGCAGAGATACGGGGAGGCCCTCCTACGAGCAGTACTTC. Amino acid sequence: CATSRDTGRPSYEQYF.

V gene TRBV5-6 combines with J gene TRBJ2-3; D is unresolved. Trimming pared 2 bases from V and 1 base from J, leaving 17 bases between. CDR1 SGHDT and CDR2 YYEEEE come from the germline V gene. The CDR3 runs 17 residues. In DNA form, the CDR3 reads TGTGCCAGCAGCTTAAAGGCCGCGGCCCGGGGCACAGATACGCAGTATTTT. The encoded protein is CASSLKAAARGTDTQYF.

The rearrangement uses TRBV6-5 and TRBJ1-1; D gene ambiguous. CDR3 length: 13 amino acids. Per germline, CDR1 MNHEY and CDR2 SVGAGI. V lost 6 bases, J lost 4 bases, and 12 bases lay in between. CDR3 sequence (DNA): TGTGCCAGCAGCTCGCCATCTACCACTGAAGCTTTCTTT. It specifies CASSSPSTTEAFF.

With respect to this clone: Other DNA variants within this sample encode the same CDR3. The J gene is TRBJ1-5, the V gene TRBV5-1; perhaps TRBD1 as D (6 bases). V was trimmed by 2 bases and J by 1 base, leaving 7 bases between them. Germline V gene sequence: CDR1 SGHRS, CDR2 YFSETQ. The CDR3 runs to 14 residues. CDR3 sequence: CASSLGQSNQPQHF. The DNA for the CDR3 is TGCGCCAGCAGCTTAGGACAGAGCAATCAGCCCCAGCATTTT.

The genes are TRBV18 and TRBJ1-2; no definite D call. CDR1 KGHSH and CDR2 LQKENI come from the germline V gene. The CDR3 totals 12 residues. The ends were cut back, 3 bases at V and 10 bases at J, with 12 bases in the middle. The CDR3 sequence: CASSPGEGDYTF. CDR3 DNA sequence: TGTGCCAGCTCACCTGGTGAGGGAGACTACACCTTC.

This sequence joins TRBV5-1 and TRBJ1-2; 8 bases fit TRBD1. J lost 7 bases, V lost 4 bases, and 15 bases had no gene match. This CDR3 is 16 amino acids long. From germline, CDR1 is SGHRS and CDR2 YFSETQ. CDR3 coding DNA: TGCGCCAGCAGCCCCGACGCAGGGGGCAATTGGGTTGGCTACACCTTC. Its translation is CASSPDAGGNWVGYTF.

V is TRBV4-1 and J is TRBJ1-5; TRBD1 matches 10 bases. The CDR3 runs to 16 residues. V shed 2 bases and J 4 bases; nucleotides not matched to a gene: 5. CDR1 is MGHRA, CDR2 YSYEKL, per germline. The chain's CDR3 is CASSQSGTGDNQPQHF. The CDR3 DNA sequence: TGCGCCAGCAGCCAATCCGGGACAGGGGATAATCAGCCCCAGCATTTT.

There are a few counts of this clone. The DNA of the CDR3 is TGTGCCAGCGGCGCAGGGCGGACAGATACGCAGTATTTT. Protein: CASGAGRTDTQYF. The chain uses TRBV7-3 and TRBJ2-3; D possibly corresponds to TRBD1 (5 bases). This CDR3 spans 13 amino acids. The ends were cut back, 8 bases at V and 3 bases at J, with 12 bases in the middle. The germline CDR1 and CDR2 sequences are SGHTA and FQGTGA.

With respect to this clone: A junction end diverges from the germline sequence, so it may reflect a read error. The rearrangement joins TRBV6-5 to TRBJ2-3; 9 bases are shared with TRBD2. CDR3 length: 14 amino acids. The germline gives CDR1 MNHEY, CDR2 SVGAGI. DNA of the CDR3: TGTGCCAGCAGTCGAGGGACTAGCAGAGATACGCAGTATTTT. Translating gives CASSRGTSRDTQYF.

This chain connects TRBV10-1 to TRBJ2-7; D remains unclear. Trimming stripped 3 bases from V and 0 bases from J, with 9 bases between. Germline CDR1 and CDR2: WNHNN and SYGVQD (reference sequence). The CDR3 runs to 14 residues. The CDR3 coding sequence is TGCGCCAGCAGTGACACCTCGAGCTCCTACGAGCAGTACTTC. It encodes CASSDTSSSYEQYF.

The rearrangement joins TRBV7-9 to TRBJ1-1; 9 bases match TRBD1. The germline V gene has CDR1 SEHNR and CDR2 FQNEAQ (reference sequence). The length of the CDR3 is 14 residues. V lost 6 bases and J lost 5; bases outside the gene matches: 7. Here the CDR3 reads CASSLQGARTEAFF. The DNA for the CDR3 is TGTGCCAGCAGTTTACAGGGGGCGCGAACTGAAGCTTTCTTT.

A single count supports this clone. The rearrangement uses TRBV28 and TRBJ1-4; 7 positions agree with TRBD1. Germline lookup yields CDR1 MDHEN and CDR2 SYDVKM. The CDR3 totals 13 residues. V was clipped by 8 bases and J by 8 bases; unmatched bases: 8. The DNA of the CDR3 is TGTGCCAGCGACGACAGGGTGTCCGAAAAACTGTTTTTT. Protein product: CASDDRVSEKLFF.

This sequence joins TRBV9 and TRBJ1-2; no clear D gene. The CDR3 spans 13 residues. The ends were cut back, 2 bases at V and 13 bases at J, with 18 bases in the middle. Germline lookup yields CDR1 SGDLS and CDR2 YYNGEE. CDR3 residues: CASSVGLPSRPTF. The CDR3 DNA is TGTGCCAGCAGCGTCGGACTCCCTTCCAGACCCACCTTC. Full variable domain (missing parts from reference TRBV9 and TRBJ1-2): DSGVTQTPKHLITATGQRVTLRCSPRSGDLSVYWYQQSLDQGLQFLIQYYNGEERAKGNILERFSAQQFPDLHSELNLSSLELGDSALYFCASSVGLPSRPTFGSGTRLTVV.

The chain carries TRBV4-1 and TRBJ1-4; perhaps TRBD1 as D (6 bases). The V end lost 0 bases, the J end lost 10 bases, and 18 bases lay between the germline ends. Germline V gives CDR1 MGHRA, CDR2 YSYEKL. The CDR3 is made up of 16 amino acids. The CDR3 region is CASSQEEDSSVGKLFF. The CDR3 nucleotides are TGCGCCAGCAGCCAAGAGGAGGACAGTAGCGTCGGAAAACTGTTTTTT.

V is TRBV9 and J is TRBJ1-1; maybe TRBD1 (5 bases). The germline V gene has CDR1 SGDLS and CDR2 YYNGEE. The CDR3 is 12 residues long. Between the trimmed V and J ends, which lost 4 bases and 7 bases, there was a span of 11 bases. CDR3 in amino acids: CASSLRDYEAFF. The DNA for the CDR3 is TGTGCCAGCAGCCTCCGGGACTATGAAGCTTTCTTT. Full variable domain (outside the CDR3, taken from reference TRBV9 and TRBJ1-1): DSGVTQTPKHLITATGQRVTLRCSPRSGDLSVYWYQQSLDQGLQFLIQYYNGEERAKGNILERFSAQQFPDLHSELNLSSLELGDSALYFCASSLRDYEAFFGQGTRLTVV.

The genes are TRBV6-5 and TRBJ2-5; 7 bases are shared with TRBD2. The germline V gene encodes CDR1 MNHEY and CDR2 SVGAGI. This CDR3 has 15 residues. The V gene end was trimmed by 6 bases and the J gene end by 2 bases; junction bases not matched to a gene: 9. Written as DNA, the CDR3 is TGTGCCAGCAGCTCCGGGGGGTTGGGACAAGAGACCCAGTACTTC. Translating gives CASSSGGLGQETQYF.

As DNA, the CDR3 is TGCAGCGTTGAATTGCGGGATGGCACAGATACGCAGTATTTT. It codes for CSVELRDGTDTQYF. V usage is TRBV29-1 and J usage is TRBJ2-3, with D possibly matching TRBD2 (6 bases). V lost 2 bases, J lost 1 base, and 10 bases lay in between. The CDR3 is 14 amino acids. Germline CDR1 and CDR2: SQVTM and ANQGSEA.